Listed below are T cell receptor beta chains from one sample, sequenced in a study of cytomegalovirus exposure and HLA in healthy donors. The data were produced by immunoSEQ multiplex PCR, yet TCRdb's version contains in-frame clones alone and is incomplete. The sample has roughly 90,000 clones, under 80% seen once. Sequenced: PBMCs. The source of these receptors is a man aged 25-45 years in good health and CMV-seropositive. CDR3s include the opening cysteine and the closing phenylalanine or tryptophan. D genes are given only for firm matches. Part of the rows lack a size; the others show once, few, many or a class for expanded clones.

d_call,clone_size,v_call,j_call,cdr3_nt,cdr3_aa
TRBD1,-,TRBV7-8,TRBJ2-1,TGTGCCAGCAGCTTAGTGAGGGGGCGGTACAATGAGCAGTTCTTC,CASSLVRGRYNEQFF
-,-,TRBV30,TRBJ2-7,TGTGCCTGGAGTGTGGGAGTAAGTTCCTACGAGCAGTACTTC,CAWSVGVSSYEQYF
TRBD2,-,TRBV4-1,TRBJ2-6,TGCGCCAGCAGCCAAGATCTGCGGGGGGCTGGGGCCAACGTCCTGACTTTC,CASSQDLRGAGANVLTF
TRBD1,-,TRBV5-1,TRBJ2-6,TGCGCCAGCAGCTGGGGAAGGGACAGGGGATCTGGGGCCAACGTCCTGACTTTC,CASSWGRDRGSGANVLTF
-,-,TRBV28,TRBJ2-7,TGTGCCAGCAGTTTAGGGCCCCGAGTGGGTTACGAGCAGTACTTC,CASSLGPRVGYEQYF
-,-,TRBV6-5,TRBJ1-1,TGTGCCAGCCGCCCGACAAACTGGAACACTGAAGCTTTCTTT,CASRPTNWNTEAFF
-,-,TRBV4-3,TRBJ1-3,TGCGCCAGCAGCCAAGTGTCCAAGGGAGGTCGAAACACCATATATTTT,CASSQVSKGGRNTIYF
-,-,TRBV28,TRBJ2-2,TGTGCCAGCACTGGGGACATGCGAGACACCGGGGAGCTGTTTTTT,CASTGDMRDTGELFF
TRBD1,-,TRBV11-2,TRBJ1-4,TGTGCCAGCAGCTTTGCGGCAGGGGGTGAAAAACTGTTTTTT,CASSFAAGGEKLFF
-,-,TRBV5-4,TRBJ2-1,TGCGCCAGCAGCCAAGATTGGCAGGGAAGGGAGCAGTTCTTC,CASSQDWQGREQFF
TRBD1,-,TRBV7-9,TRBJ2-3,TGTGCCAGCAGCCTGTGGGGGACAGGGGCTGCAGATACGCAGTATTTT,CASSLWGTGAADTQYF
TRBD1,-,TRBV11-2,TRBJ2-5,TGTGCCAGCAGGCCAAACAGGGGGCGGATGGAGACCCAGTACTTC,CASRPNRGRMETQYF
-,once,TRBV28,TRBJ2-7,TGTGCCAGCAGGTGGGACAACTCCTACGAGCAGTACTTC,CASRWDNSYEQYF
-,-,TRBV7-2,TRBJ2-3,TGTGCCAGCAGCACACGCACAGATACGCAGTATTTT,CASSTRTDTQYF
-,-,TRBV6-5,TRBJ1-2,TGTGCCAGCAGTTACCGGGGTAGTAGCTATGGCTACACCTTC,CASSYRGSSYGYTF
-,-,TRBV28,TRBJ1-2,TGTGCCAGCAGTCGCCTCGGACAGAGCTATGGCTACACCTTC,CASSRLGQSYGYTF
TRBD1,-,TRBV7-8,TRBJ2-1,TGTGCCAGCAGCTCAAGAAAGGGACAGCAAAATTGGGGGCAGTTCTTC,CASSSRKGQQNWGQFF
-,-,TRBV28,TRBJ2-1,TGTGCCAGCAGCTCTGCCCTGGGGGCGGGCCGGAGCTCCTACAATGAGCAGTTCTTC,CASSSALGAGRSSYNEQFF
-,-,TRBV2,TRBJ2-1,TGTGCCAGCAATTGGGAGGCGGGCCTCTACAATGAGCAGTTCTTC,CASNWEAGLYNEQFF
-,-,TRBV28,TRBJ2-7,TGTGCCAGCAGTTTCATGGCGGGGTTCGGGGGCGAGCAGTACTTC,CASSFMAGFGGEQYF
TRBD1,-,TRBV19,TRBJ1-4,TGTGCCAGTAGTAGCCGGACAGGGCGGTTCGATGAAAAACTGTTTTTT,CASSSRTGRFDEKLFF
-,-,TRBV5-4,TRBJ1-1,TGTGCCAGCAGCTTGTCTCCGGGAGAAGAAGCTTTCTTT,CASSLSPGEEAFF
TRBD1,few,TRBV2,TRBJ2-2,TGTGCCAGCAGCCTCGGACAGGGGACGAACACCGGGGAGCTGTTTTTT,CASSLGQGTNTGELFF
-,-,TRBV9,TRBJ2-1,TGTGCCAGCAGCGCGAGGGACTATGAGCAGTTCTTC,CASSARDYEQFF
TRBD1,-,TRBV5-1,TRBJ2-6,TGCGCCAGCAGCCTGACAGGGGCTGTTGGGGCCAACGTCCTGACTTTC,CASSLTGAVGANVLTF
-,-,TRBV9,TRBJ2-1,TGTGCCAGCAGCGCCCGGGACTACAATGAGCAGTTCTTC,CASSARDYNEQFF
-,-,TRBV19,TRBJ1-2,TGTGCCAGTAGCCCCCAGGGCAAAGTTAGCTACACCTTC,CASSPQGKVSYTF
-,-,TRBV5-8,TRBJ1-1,TGTGCCAGCAGCCGGCCCGACAGGTTAACAGGGACTGAAGCTTTCTTT,CASSRPDRLTGTEAFF
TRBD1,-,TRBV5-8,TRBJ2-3,TGTGCCAGCGACAGGGGGCAGACAGATACGCAGTATTTT,CASDRGQTDTQYF
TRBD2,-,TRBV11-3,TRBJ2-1,TGTGCCAGCAGCAGATACGGGACTAGCGGCCTTAGGAGCTCCTACAATGAGCAGTTCTTC,CASSRYGTSGLRSSYNEQFF
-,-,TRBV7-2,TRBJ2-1,TGTGCCAGCAGCTTAAGCAGGGCTCCCTACAATGAGCAGTTCTTC,CASSLSRAPYNEQFF
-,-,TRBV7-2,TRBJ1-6,TGTGCCAGCAGCCCTAGGGCTCGGGGGGAGTCACCCCTCCACTTT,CASSPRARGESPLHF
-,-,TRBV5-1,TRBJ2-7,TGCGCCAGCAGCTTGAGCGGCTACGAGCAGTACTTC,CASSLSGYEQYF
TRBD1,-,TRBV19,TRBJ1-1,TGTGCCTCAAAACAGGGGGCTGACACTGAAGCTTTCTTT,CASKQGADTEAFF
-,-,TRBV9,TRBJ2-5,TGTGCCAGCAGCGTGGGACACGGAGAAGAGACCCAGTACTTC,CASSVGHGEETQYF
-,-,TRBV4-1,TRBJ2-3,TGCGCCAGCAGCCAAAGAGCAGGGGGCACAGATACGCAGTATTTT,CASSQRAGGTDTQYF
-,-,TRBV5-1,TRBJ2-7,TGCGCCAGCGTCGACAGGTATATGTACGAGCAGTACTTC,CASVDRYMYEQYF
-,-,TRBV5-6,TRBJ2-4,TGTGCCAGCAGCTTGGACCAGACTAGTTACATTCAGTACTTC,CASSLDQTSYIQYF
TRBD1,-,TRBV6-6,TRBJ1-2,TGTGCCATTCGGGACAGGGGCGCCCCTTTTTATGGCTACACCTTC,CAIRDRGAPFYGYTF
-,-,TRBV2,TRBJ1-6,TGTGCCAGCAGTGAAGAACGGTATAATTCACCCCTCCACTTT,CASSEERYNSPLHF
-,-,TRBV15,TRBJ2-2,TGTGCCACCAGCAGAGGGGCAGCCGGGGAGCTGTTTTTT,CATSRGAAGELFF
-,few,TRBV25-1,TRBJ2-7,TGTGCCAGCAGTGAAGGCATAAGGGGCCACTTC,CASSEGIRGHF
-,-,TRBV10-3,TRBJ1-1,TGTGCCATCCGGGGGGCGGACACTGAAGCTTTCTTT,CAIRGADTEAFF
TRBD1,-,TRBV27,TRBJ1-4,TGTGCCAGCAGTCGACAGGGGGCGGGTGAAAAACTGTTTTTT,CASSRQGAGEKLFF
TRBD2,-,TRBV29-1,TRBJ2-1,TGCAGCGGGGGGGGGAGCTCCTACAATGAGCAGTTCTTC,CSGGGSSYNEQFF
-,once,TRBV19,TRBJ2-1,TGTGCCAGTAGTATGGGAGCTAGCAATGAGCAGTTCTTC,CASSMGASNEQFF
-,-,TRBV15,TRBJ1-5,TGTGCCACCAGTGCCGATGGCAGGGGCAATCAGCCCCAGCATTTT,CATSADGRGNQPQHF
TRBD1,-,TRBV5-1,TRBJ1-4,TGCGCCAGCAGCTTAGACAGGGGAGCAACAGCAACTAATGAAAAACTGTTTTTT,CASSLDRGATATNEKLFF
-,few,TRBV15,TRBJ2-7,TGTGCCACCAGCAGAGGAGAGTACGAGCAGTACTTC,CATSRGEYEQYF
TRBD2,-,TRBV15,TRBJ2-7,TGTGCCACCAGCAGCCCACTAGCGGGAGGCCACTACGAGCAGTACTTC,CATSSPLAGGHYEQYF
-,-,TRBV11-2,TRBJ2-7,TGTGCCAGCAGCTTCTCTAGTGGCTACGAGCAGTACTTC,CASSFSSGYEQYF
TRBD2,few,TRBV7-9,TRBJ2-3,TGTGCCAGCAGCCCCCTGGACGGGGGGATCACAGATACGCAGTATTTT,CASSPLDGGITDTQYF
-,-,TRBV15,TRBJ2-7,TGTGCCACCAGCAGGGGTAGACAGTCCTACGAGCAGTACTTC,CATSRGRQSYEQYF
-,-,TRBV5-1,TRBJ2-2,TGCGCCAGCAGCTTGGGGCGGGCGCAGGCCGGGGAGCTGTTTTTT,CASSLGRAQAGELFF
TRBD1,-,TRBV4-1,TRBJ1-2,TGCGCCAGCAGCCAAGGAGTCGGGGACAGTGGCTACACCTTC,CASSQGVGDSGYTF
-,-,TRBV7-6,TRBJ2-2,TGTGCCAGCAGCTCGTCCGGGACTGCGAACACCGGGGAGCTGTTTTTT,CASSSSGTANTGELFF
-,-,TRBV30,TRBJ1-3,TGTGCCTGGAGTAGGAGCTCTGGAAACACCATATATTTT,CAWSRSSGNTIYF